These 15 T cell receptor beta chains originate from one sample sequenced in a study of post-analysis software for immune sequencing data. These receptors have no identified antigens. Whole-study results and caveats: Four or five TRBV segments (TRBV5-6, TRBV5-1 and TRBV20-1 among them) occurred more frequently in patients than in controls.

The TCR beta cDNA libraries contained unique molecular identifiers. Each CDR3 protein gets one entry after TCRdb re-called the PCR reads with MiXCR. Among about 500,000 distinct CDR3 sequences listed, roughly 46% were seen once. The sample consisted of blood. These receptors were obtained from a girl aged 5-17 years with multiple sclerosis.

The chain recombines TRBV20-1 with TRBJ2-3; D tentatively reads TRBD1 or TRBD2 (5 bases each). Germline V gives CDR1 DFQATT, CDR2 SNEGSKA (reference sequence). The germline V and J ends were trimmed by 7 bases and 3 bases, with 17 bases remaining between them. The CDR3 length is 14 residues. CDR3 residues: CSVIRDPATDTQYF. CDR3 DNA sequence: TGCAGTGTTATCCGGGACCCGGCGACAGATACGCAGTATTTT.

V is TRBV12-3 or TRBV12-4 and J is TRBJ2-1; TRBD2 aligns across 7 bases. CDR3 length: 16 residues. The V gene end was trimmed by 4 bases and the J gene end by 6 bases; junction bases not matched to a gene: 12. The CDR3 nucleotides are TGTGCCAGCAGTTCCTTAGTGGGGGGAGGGGCCAATGAGCAGTTCTTC. This gives the protein CASSSLVGGGANEQFF.

The chain carries TRBV10-3 and TRBJ2-5; TRBD2 might be the D (6 bases). The CDR3 has 15 residues. In germline, CDR1 is ENHRY, CDR2 SYGVKD. V was cut by 5 bases and J by 5 bases, with 18 bases left in between. The CDR3 DNA sequence: TGTGCCATCAGTCCCAGGCGGGAAAGCCGCGAGACCCAGTACTTC. Its translation: CAISPRRESRETQYF.

This chain links TRBV20-1 with TRBJ2-7; D is possibly TRBD1 (6 bases). CDR3 length: 13 residues. Germline V gene lookup returns CDR1 DFQATT and CDR2 SNEGSKA (reference sequence). The ends were cut back, 2 bases at V and 4 bases at J, with 12 bases in the middle. CDR3 DNA sequence: TGCAGTGCTAGAAACAGGGCAAGGTACGAGCAGTACTTC. It specifies CSARNRARYEQYF.

This clonotype was counted a few times. The chain recombines TRBV10-3 with TRBJ2-3; no reliable D call. The V end was cut by 8 bases, the J end by 1 base, with 13 bases between. The CDR3 sequence is 14 residues long. Germline CDR1 reads ENHRY; CDR2 reads SYGVKD. The chain's CDR3 is CAISRAGRTDTQYF. CDR3 nucleotide sequence: TGTGCCATCTCTAGGGCAGGCCGCACAGATACGCAGTATTTT.

This clonotype was seen a few times. The chain uses TRBV10-3 and TRBJ1-1, with 10 bases fitting TRBD1. Germline V gene sequence: CDR1 ENHRY, CDR2 SYGVKD. There are 14 residues in the CDR3. V lost 5 bases and J lost 5; bases outside the gene matches: 5. The CDR3 loop is CAISRTGGSTEAFF. The CDR3 DNA sequence: TGTGCCATCAGTAGGACAGGGGGAAGTACTGAAGCTTTCTTT.

The gene calls are TRBV10-3 and TRBJ1-6; 8 bases match TRBD1. The ends lost 4 bases at V and 9 bases at J; junction bases unmatched: 11. The germline gives CDR1 ENHRY, CDR2 SYGVKD. The CDR3 sequence is 16 residues long. The CDR3 region is CAISAEAGQASSPLHF. CDR3 nucleotide sequence: TGTGCCATCAGTGCAGAAGCGGGACAGGCGAGTTCACCCCTCCACTTT.

The sample holds one count of this clonotype. The rearrangement uses TRBV29-1 and TRBJ2-7; D might be TRBD1 (7 bases). Trimming left V 4 bases short and J 2 bases short, with 15 bases between. The germline CDR1 and CDR2 sequences are SQVTM and ANQGSEA. The CDR3 loop spans 14 amino acids. CDR3 sequence reads: CSVARDRQAYEQYF. The CDR3 DNA follows: TGCAGCGTTGCGCGGGACAGACAGGCCTACGAGCAGTACTTC.

The sample holds a few counts of this clonotype. The chain combines TRBV29-1 with TRBJ1-2; D call uncertain. V was clipped by 6 bases and J by 5 bases, with 10 bases between them. Germline CDR1 reads SQVTM; CDR2 reads ANQGSEA. The CDR3 is made up of 11 amino acids. The CDR3 sequence is CSVQQMYGYTF. In DNA, the CDR3 is TGCAGCGTCCAACAGATGTATGGCTACACCTTC.

This clonotype was seen once. The chain is built from TRBV12-3 or TRBV12-4 and TRBJ1-5; a weak D match, TRBD1 (6 bases). This CDR3 region has 15 residues. Between the trimmed V and J ends, which lost 7 bases and 2 bases, there was a span of 15 bases. Here the CDR3 DNA reads TGTGCCAGCACCACAAGACAGGCCCGCAATCAGCCCCAGCATTTT. Its protein product is CASTTRQARNQPQHF.

The chain joins TRBV2 to TRBJ1-5, with 7 bases identical to TRBD1. V trimming: 9 bases; J trimming: 1 base; junction bases outside the gene matches: 9. Germline assignment: CDR1 SNHLY and CDR2 FYNNEI. The CDR3 contains 15 residues. The CDR3 nucleotides read TGTGCCAGTAGCCCAGGGGGGTTGAGCAATCAGCCCCAGCATTTT. Protein product: CASSPGGLSNQPQHF.

V usage is TRBV20-1 and J usage is TRBJ2-1, with TRBD1 matching over 9 bases. Germline V lookup: CDR1 DFQATT, CDR2 SNEGSKA (reference sequence). The CDR3 is made up of 17 amino acids. The ends lost 1 base at V and 9 bases at J; junction bases unmatched: 16. Written as DNA, the CDR3 is TGCAGTGCTAGAGTATTAAGGGGACAGGGTCGGGTGGGTGAGCAGTTCTTC. Translating it yields CSARVLRGQGRVGEQFF.

The chain is built from TRBV7-2 and TRBJ2-5; TRBD2 aligns across 14 bases. The CDR3 extends over 17 amino acids. J gave up 5 bases and V 4 bases, and 9 bases lay outside the gene matches. The germline gives CDR1 SGHTA, CDR2 FQGNSA. This CDR3 reads CASSSKVRTSGGETQYF. DNA of the CDR3: TGTGCCAGCAGCTCCAAGGTCCGGACTAGCGGGGGGGAGACCCAGTACTTC. Using reference TRBV7-2 and TRBJ2-5 for the parts outside the CDR3, the full variable domain is GAGVSQSPSNKVTEKGKDVELRCDPISGHTALYWYRQSLGQGLEFLIYFQGNSAPDKSGLPSDRFSAERTGGSVSTLTIQRTQQEDSAVYLCASSSKVRTSGGETQYFGPGTRLLVL.

This rearrangement joins TRBV28 to TRBJ2-1; 10 bases match TRBD2. Germline V gene data show CDR1 as MDHEN and CDR2 as SYDVKM. V lost 3 bases, J lost 3 bases, and 5 bases stayed unmatched. The CDR3 has 16 amino acids. The CDR3 is CASSFGLAAYYNEQFF. CDR3 DNA sequence: TGTGCCAGCAGTTTCGGACTAGCGGCCTACTACAATGAGCAGTTCTTC.

CDR3 in DNA: TGCAGCGTTTCCGGACAGACCCGGACAGACTCCTACAATGAGCAGTACTTC. This translates into CSVSGQTRTDSYNEQYF. This chain links TRBV29-1 with TRBJ2-1, with a weak D call TRBD1 (6 bases). The J call may be mistaken, given a closer DNA end match to TRBJ2-7. The germline gives CDR1 SQVTM, CDR2 ANQGSEA. The CDR3 contains 17 residues.